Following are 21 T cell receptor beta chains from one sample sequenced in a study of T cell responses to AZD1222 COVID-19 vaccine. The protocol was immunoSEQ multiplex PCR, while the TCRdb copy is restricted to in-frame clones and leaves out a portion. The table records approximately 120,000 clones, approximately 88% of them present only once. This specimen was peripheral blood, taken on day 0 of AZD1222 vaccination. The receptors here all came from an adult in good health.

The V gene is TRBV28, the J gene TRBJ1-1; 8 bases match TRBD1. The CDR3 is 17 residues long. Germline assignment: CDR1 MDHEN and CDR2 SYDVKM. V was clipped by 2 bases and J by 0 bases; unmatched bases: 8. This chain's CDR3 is CASSLISGGRVNTEAFF. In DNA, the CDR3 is TGTGCCAGCAGTTTAATCTCAGGGGGCCGGGTGAACACTGAAGCTTTCTTT.

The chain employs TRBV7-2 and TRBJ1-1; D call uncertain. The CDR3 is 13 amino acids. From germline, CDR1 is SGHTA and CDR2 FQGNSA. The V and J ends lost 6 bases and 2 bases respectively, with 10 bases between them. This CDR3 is CASSNGPNTEAFF. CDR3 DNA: TGTGCCAGCAGTAATGGACCAAACACTGAAGCTTTCTTT.

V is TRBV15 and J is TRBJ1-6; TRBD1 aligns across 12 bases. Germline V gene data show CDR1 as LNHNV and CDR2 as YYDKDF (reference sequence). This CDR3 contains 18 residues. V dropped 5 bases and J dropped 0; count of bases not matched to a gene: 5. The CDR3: CATSPGQGATSYNSPLHF. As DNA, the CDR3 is TGTGCCACCAGCCCGGGACAGGGGGCCACCTCCTATAATTCACCCCTCCACTTT.

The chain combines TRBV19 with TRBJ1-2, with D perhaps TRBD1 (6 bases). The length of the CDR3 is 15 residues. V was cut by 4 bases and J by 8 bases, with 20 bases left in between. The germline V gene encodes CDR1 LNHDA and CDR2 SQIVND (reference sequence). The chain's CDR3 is CASSTTGPLFGGYTF. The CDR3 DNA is TGTGCCAGTAGTACGACAGGACCTCTATTTGGAGGCTACACCTTC.

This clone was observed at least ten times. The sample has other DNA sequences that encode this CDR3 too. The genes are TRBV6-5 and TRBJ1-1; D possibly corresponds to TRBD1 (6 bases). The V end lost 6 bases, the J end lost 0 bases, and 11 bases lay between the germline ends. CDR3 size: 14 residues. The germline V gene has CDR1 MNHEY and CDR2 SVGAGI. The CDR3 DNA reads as TGTGCCAGCAGCAAACAGGGCATGAACACTGAAGCTTTCTTT. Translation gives CASSKQGMNTEAFF.

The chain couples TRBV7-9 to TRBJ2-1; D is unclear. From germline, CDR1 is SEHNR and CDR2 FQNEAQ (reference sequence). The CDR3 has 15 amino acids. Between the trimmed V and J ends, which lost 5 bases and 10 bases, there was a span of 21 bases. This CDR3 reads CASSPIDERRTEQFF. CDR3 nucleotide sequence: TGTGCCAGCAGCCCGATCGACGAACGGAGAACAGAGCAGTTCTTC.

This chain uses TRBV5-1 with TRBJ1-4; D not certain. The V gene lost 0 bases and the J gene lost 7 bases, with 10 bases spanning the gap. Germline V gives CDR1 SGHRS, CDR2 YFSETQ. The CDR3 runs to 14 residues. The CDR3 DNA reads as TGCGCCAGCAGCTTGGATCCGGGGAGTGAAAAACTGTTTTTT. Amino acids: CASSLDPGSEKLFF.

CDR3 loop: CASSRGQGDIQYF. The CDR3 DNA follows: TGTGCCAGCAGCCGCGGACAGGGGGACATTCAGTACTTC. The gene calls are TRBV6-5 and TRBJ2-4; 10 bases map to TRBD1. The germline V gene encodes CDR1 MNHEY and CDR2 SVGAGI. The CDR3 totals 13 residues. Trimming at V came to 6 bases and at J to 8 bases, leaving 4 bases not matched to a gene.

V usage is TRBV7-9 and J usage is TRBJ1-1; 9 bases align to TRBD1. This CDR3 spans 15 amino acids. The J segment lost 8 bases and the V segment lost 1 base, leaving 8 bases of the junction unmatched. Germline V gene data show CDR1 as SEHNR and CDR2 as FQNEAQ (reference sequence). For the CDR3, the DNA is TGTGCCAGCAGCTTAGTAACGGGGACAGGGACCGAAGCTTTCTTT. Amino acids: CASSLVTGTGTEAFF. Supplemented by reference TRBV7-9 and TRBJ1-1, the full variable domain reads DTGVSQNPRHKITKRGQNVTFRCDPISEHNRLYWYRQTLGQGPEFLTYFQNEAQLEKSRLLSDRFSAERPKGSFSTLEIQRTEQGDSAMYLCASSLVTGTGTEAFFGQGTRLTVV.

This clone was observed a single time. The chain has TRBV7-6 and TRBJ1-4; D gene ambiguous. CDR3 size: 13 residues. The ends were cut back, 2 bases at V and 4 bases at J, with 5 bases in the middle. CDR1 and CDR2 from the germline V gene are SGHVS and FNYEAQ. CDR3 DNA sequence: TGTGCCAGCAGCTTAACCAGTAATGAAAAACTGTTTTTT. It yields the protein CASSLTSNEKLFF.

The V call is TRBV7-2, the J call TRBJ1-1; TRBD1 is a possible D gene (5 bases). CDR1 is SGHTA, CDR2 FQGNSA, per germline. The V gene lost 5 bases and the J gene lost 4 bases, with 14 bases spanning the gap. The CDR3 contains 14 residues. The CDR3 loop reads CASSLSRGGTEAFF. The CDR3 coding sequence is TGTGCCAGCAGCCTGAGCCGGGGGGGCACTGAAGCTTTCTTT.

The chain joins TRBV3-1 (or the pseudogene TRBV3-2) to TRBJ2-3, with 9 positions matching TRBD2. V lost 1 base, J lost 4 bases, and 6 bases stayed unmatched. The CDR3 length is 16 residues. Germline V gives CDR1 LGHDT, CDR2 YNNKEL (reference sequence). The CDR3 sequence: CASSQALSGSSDTQYF. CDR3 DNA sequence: TGTGCCAGCAGCCAAGCTCTTAGCGGGAGCTCAGATACGCAGTATTTT.

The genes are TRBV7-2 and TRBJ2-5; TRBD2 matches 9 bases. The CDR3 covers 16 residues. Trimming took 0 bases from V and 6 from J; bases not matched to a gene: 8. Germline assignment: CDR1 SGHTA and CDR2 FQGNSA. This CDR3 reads CASSLAGGSGGKTQYF. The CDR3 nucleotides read TGTGCCAGCAGCTTAGCGGGGGGTAGCGGGGGAAAGACCCAGTACTTC.

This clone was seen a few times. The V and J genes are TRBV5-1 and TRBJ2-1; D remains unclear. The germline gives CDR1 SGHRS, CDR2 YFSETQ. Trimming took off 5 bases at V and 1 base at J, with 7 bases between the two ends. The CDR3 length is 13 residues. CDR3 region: CASSLASYNEQFF. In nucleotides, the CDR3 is TGCGCCAGCAGTCTGGCATCCTACAATGAGCAGTTCTTC. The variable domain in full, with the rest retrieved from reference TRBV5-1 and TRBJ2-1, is KAGVTQTPRYLIKTRGQQVTLSCSPISGHRSVSWYQQTPGQGLQFLFEYFSETQRNKGNFPGRFSGRQFSNSRSEMNVSTLELGDSALYLCASSLASYNEQFFGPGTRLTVL.

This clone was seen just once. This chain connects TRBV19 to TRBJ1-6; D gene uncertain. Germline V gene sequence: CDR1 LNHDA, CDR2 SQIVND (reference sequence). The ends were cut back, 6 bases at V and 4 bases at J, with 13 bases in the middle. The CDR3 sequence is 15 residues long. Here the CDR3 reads CASSYLAEYNSPLHF. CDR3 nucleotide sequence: TGTGCCAGTAGCTATTTGGCGGAGTATAATTCACCCCTCCACTTT.

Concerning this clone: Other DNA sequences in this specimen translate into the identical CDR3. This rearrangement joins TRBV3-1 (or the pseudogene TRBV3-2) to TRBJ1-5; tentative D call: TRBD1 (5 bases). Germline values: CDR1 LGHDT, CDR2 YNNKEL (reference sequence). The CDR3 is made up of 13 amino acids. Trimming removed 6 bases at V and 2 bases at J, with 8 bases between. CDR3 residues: CASSPGGNQPQHF. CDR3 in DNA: TGTGCCAGCAGTCCGGGGGGCAATCAGCCCCAGCATTTT.

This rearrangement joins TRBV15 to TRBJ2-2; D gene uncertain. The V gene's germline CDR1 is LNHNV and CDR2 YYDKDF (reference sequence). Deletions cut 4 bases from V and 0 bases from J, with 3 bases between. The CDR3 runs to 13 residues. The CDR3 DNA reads TGTGCCACCAGCAAACCGAACACCGGGGAGCTGTTTTTT. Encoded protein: CATSKPNTGELFF.

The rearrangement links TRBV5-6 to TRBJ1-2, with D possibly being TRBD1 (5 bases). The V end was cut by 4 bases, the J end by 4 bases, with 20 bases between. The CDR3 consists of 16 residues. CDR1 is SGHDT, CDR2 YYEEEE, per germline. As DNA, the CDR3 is TGTGCCAGCAGCGATGATATAAGCTCGAGGGGCTATGGCTACACCTTC. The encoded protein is CASSDDISSRGYGYTF.

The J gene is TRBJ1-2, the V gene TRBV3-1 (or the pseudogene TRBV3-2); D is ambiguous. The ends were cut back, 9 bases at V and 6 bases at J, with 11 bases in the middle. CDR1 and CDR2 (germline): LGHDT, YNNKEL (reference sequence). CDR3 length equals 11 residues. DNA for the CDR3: TGTGCCAGTAGAGAGGAGGATGGCTACACCTTC. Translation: CASREEDGYTF.

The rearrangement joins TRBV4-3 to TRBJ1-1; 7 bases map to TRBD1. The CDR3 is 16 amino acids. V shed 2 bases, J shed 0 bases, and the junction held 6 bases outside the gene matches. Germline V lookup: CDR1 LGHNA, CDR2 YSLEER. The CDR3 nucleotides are TGCGCCAGCAGCCAAAGGGCCGACAGGGTGAACACTGAAGCTTTCTTT. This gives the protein CASSQRADRVNTEAFF.

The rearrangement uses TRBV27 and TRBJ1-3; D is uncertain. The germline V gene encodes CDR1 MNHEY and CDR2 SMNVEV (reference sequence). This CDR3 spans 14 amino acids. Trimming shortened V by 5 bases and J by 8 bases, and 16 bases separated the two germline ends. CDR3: CASSPFKDRDTIYF. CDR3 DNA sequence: TGTGCCAGCAGTCCATTCAAGGATCGGGACACCATATATTTT.